One and the same sample provided the 30 T cell receptor beta chains below, sequenced in a study of a mutant IDH1 vaccine in newly diagnosed glioma. Generated by immunoSEQ multiplex PCR, the TCRdb table keeps only in-frame clones and is missing some. The sample has tens of thousands of clones, roughly 90% seen once. These receptors have no known antigen. Described time point: week 5, during vaccination. Doses consisted of 300 ug of mutant IDH1 20-mer peptide each, paired with topical imiquimod. Sequencing used PBMCs, obtained from a glioma patient whose treatment included an IDH1 peptide vaccine. The receptors stem from a woman in her fifties or sixties with glioma.

The chain combines TRBV4-1 with TRBJ1-6; D unresolved. The CDR3 length is 14 residues. The V gene's germline CDR1 is MGHRA and CDR2 YSYEKL. Trimming took off 1 base at V and 6 bases at J, with 7 bases between the two ends. This chain's CDR3 is CASSQGQSNSPLHF. The CDR3 DNA reads as TGCGCCAGCAGCCAAGGCCAGAGTAATTCACCCCTCCACTTT.

The rearrangement links TRBV7-3 to TRBJ2-3; maybe TRBD1 (6 bases). Germline CDR1 is SGHTA and CDR2 is FQGTGA. The CDR3 runs 17 residues. V lost 1 base and J 6 bases, leaving 20 bases between the germline ends. This CDR3 is CASSLKGLGHLSDTQYF. Written as DNA, the CDR3 is TGTGCCAGCAGCTTAAAGGGATTGGGACACCTTTCCGATACGCAGTATTTT.

The chain joins TRBV6-6 to TRBJ1-1; tentatively, D is TRBD1 (6 bases). V was cut by 2 bases and J by 1 base, with 14 bases left in between. The germline gives CDR1 MNHNY, CDR2 SVGAGI (reference sequence). The CDR3 is made up of 16 amino acids. The CDR3 DNA reads as TGTGCCAGCAGTTACAGGACAGCTCTGCCGAACACTGAAGCTTTCTTT. Amino acids: CASSYRTALPNTEAFF.

The chain carries TRBV2 and TRBJ2-7, with TRBD1 identical over 8 bases. The germline gives CDR1 SNHLY, CDR2 FYNNEI. The CDR3 length is 13 residues. Trimming at V came to 8 bases and at J to 3 bases, leaving 6 bases not matched to a gene. CDR3 DNA sequence: TGTGCCAGCCGGACAGGGTATAACTACGAGCAGTACTTC. Translation gives CASRTGYNYEQYF.

This clone was picked up one time. J is TRBJ2-7 and V is TRBV27; TRBD2 agrees at 10 bases. The CDR3 extends over 17 amino acids. V gave up 5 bases and J gave up 2 bases; unmatched junction bases: 12. Per germline, CDR1 MNHEY and CDR2 SMNVEV (reference sequence). The CDR3 DNA is TGTGCCAGCAGTCAAGGGACTAGCGTCAGTGTACCCTACGAGCAGTACTTC. Protein product: CASSQGTSVSVPYEQYF.

V usage is TRBV27 and J usage is TRBJ2-2; no clear D. Trimming took 2 bases from V and 7 from J, leaving 11 bases between them. The CDR3 length is 14 residues. CDR1 and CDR2 from the germline V gene are MNHEY and SMNVEV (reference sequence). The CDR3 DNA reads as TGTGCCAGCAGTTTAAAGAGAACTGTCGGGGAGCTGTTTTTT. This sequence encodes CASSLKRTVGELFF.

This clone was seen a single time. CDR3 DNA: TGTGCCAGCAGTTTATCCCGGACAGGGGATCCGAGCAATCAGCCCCAGCATTTT. Its protein product is CASSLSRTGDPSNQPQHF. The chain is built from TRBV27 and TRBJ1-5, with 9 bases that match TRBD1. After removal of 0 bases from V and 1 base from J, the junction contained 7 bases not matched to a gene. This CDR3 contains 18 residues. Germline values: CDR1 MNHEY, CDR2 SMNVEV (reference sequence).

This chain joins TRBV10-3 and TRBJ2-7; 9 bases match TRBD1. Unmatched junction bases numbered 10, after V lost 6 bases and J lost 7 bases. The CDR3 length is 14 residues. CDR1 is ENHRY, CDR2 SYGVKD, per germline. The CDR3 nucleotides are TGTGCCATCAGGGAGACAGGGGGGCAGGGAGAGCAGTACTTC. Translating it yields CAIRETGGQGEQYF.

This rearrangement joins TRBV11-2 to TRBJ2-2; 15 bases agree with TRBD2. Germline CDR1 is SGHAT and CDR2 is FQNNGV. The junction had 4 bases not matched to a gene; V was cut back by 4 bases and J by 7 bases. The CDR3 totals 16 residues. The CDR3, as DNA: TGTGCCAGCAGCTCCAGGACTAGCGGGAGGGTCGGGGAGCTGTTTTTT. Translated: CASSSRTSGRVGELFF.

This clone was found a few times. The chain links TRBV29-1 to TRBJ2-1; no reliable D call. The V end lost 0 bases, the J end lost 3 bases, and 18 bases lay between the germline ends. The germline CDR1 and CDR2 sequences are SQVTM and ANQGSEA. This CDR3 has 17 residues. In DNA form, the CDR3 reads TGCAGCGTTGAAGATCAAATGATCGGTGGCAACTACAATGAGCAGTTCTTC. The encoded protein is CSVEDQMIGGNYNEQFF.

Written as DNA, the CDR3 is TGTGCCAGCAGCTTGGTCCCACTCGTTAACTATGGCTACACCTTC. Residues: CASSLVPLVNYGYTF. The rearrangement joins TRBV5-5 to TRBJ1-2, with D unresolved. Trimming left V 0 bases short and J 1 base short, with 10 bases between. Per germline, CDR1 SGHKS and CDR2 YYEKEE (reference sequence). CDR3 length: 15 amino acids.

A word on this clone: In the same sample, other DNA sequences code for this CDR3. The chain recombines TRBV15 with TRBJ2-7, with 8 nucleotides matching TRBD2. The CDR3 covers 14 residues. J gave up 0 bases and V 3 bases, and 1 base lay outside the gene matches. CDR1 is LNHNV and CDR2 is YYDKDF in the germline V gene (reference sequence). In DNA form, the CDR3 reads TGTGCCACCAGCAGGAGCGGGAGCTCCTACGAGCAGTACTTC. Its protein product is CATSRSGSSYEQYF.

V is TRBV21-1 and J is TRBJ2-2. TRBV21-1 corresponds to a pseudogene. The CDR3 runs 15 residues. CDR3 loop: CASSKLWSNTGELFF. CDR3 bases: TGTGCCAGCAGCAAGCTGTGGTCCAACACCGGGGAGCTGTTTTTT.

This chain connects TRBV9 to TRBJ2-7, with D possibly being TRBD1 (5 bases). V was cut by 3 bases and J by 5 bases, with 21 bases left in between. CDR3 size: 16 residues. Germline V gene lookup returns CDR1 SGDLS and CDR2 YYNGEE. CDR3 nucleotide sequence: TGTGCCAGCAGCGGGTACTGGGGCAGCCCAAGGGACGAGCAGTACTTC. The encoded protein is CASSGYWGSPRDEQYF. Supplemented by reference TRBV9 and TRBJ2-7, the full variable domain reads DSGVTQTPKHLITATGQRVTLRCSPRSGDLSVYWYQQSLDQGLQFLIQYYNGEERAKGNILERFSAQQFPDLHSELNLSSLELGDSALYFCASSGYWGSPRDEQYFGPGTRLTVT.

Worth noting for this clone: This specimen includes other DNA sequences encoding the same CDR3. This chain links TRBV7-2 with TRBJ2-3; D uncertain. The CDR3 totals 15 residues. Germline loops: CDR1 SGHTA, CDR2 FQGNSA. V was cut by 0 bases and J by 2 bases, with 9 bases left in between. The DNA for the CDR3 is TGTGCCAGCAGCTTAGCAGCCGTTTTCACAGATACGCAGTATTTT. Residues: CASSLAAVFTDTQYF. Full variable domain (missing parts from reference TRBV7-2 and TRBJ2-3): GAGVSQSPSNKVTEKGKDVELRCDPISGHTALYWYRQSLGQGLEFLIYFQGNSAPDKSGLPSDRFSAERTGGSVSTLTIQRTQQEDSAVYLCASSLAAVFTDTQYFGPGTRLTVL.

The count of this clone is one. The chain joins TRBV5-5 to TRBJ2-3; 9 bases are shared with TRBD2. There are 14 residues in the CDR3. Germline V gene data show CDR1 as SGHKS and CDR2 as YYEKEE (reference sequence). V was pared by 4 bases and J by 4 bases, with 4 bases of the junction left unmatched. Written as DNA, the CDR3 is TGTGCCAGCAGCCCGAGGACTAGCGCAGATACGCAGTATTTT. This codes for CASSPRTSADTQYF.

This clone was picked up a small number of times. The chain is built from TRBV5-4 and TRBJ1-2; TRBD1 might be the D (6 bases). This CDR3 comprises 13 residues. From germline, CDR1 is SGHNT and CDR2 YYREEE (reference sequence). V lost 2 bases and J 8 bases, leaving 13 bases between the germline ends. The CDR3 bases are TGTGCCAGCAGCTTACAGGGTGGTAGAGGCTACACCTTC. It yields the protein CASSLQGGRGYTF.

The chain is built from TRBV29-1 and TRBJ2-7; either TRBD1 or TRBD2 may fit D (5 bases each). CDR1 is SQVTM and CDR2 is ANQGSEA in the germline V gene. V gave up 2 bases and J gave up 4 bases, with 18 bases separating them. The CDR3 spans 15 residues. This CDR3 is CSVESPREGRYEQYF. CDR3 sequence (DNA): TGCAGCGTTGAATCCCCTCGAGAGGGGCGGTACGAGCAGTACTTC.

This chain uses TRBV19 with TRBJ2-1; 7 nucleotides align to TRBD1. CDR3 length equals 16 residues. Germline-derived CDR1 and CDR2 are LNHDA and SQIVND (reference sequence). Losses at the gene ends were 2 bases for V and 6 bases for J; bases not matched to a gene: 10. The CDR3 DNA reads as TGTGCCAGTAGTATATGGCGACAGGGCGAAGCCAATGAGCAGTTCTTC. Protein product: CASSIWRQGEANEQFF.

The V gene is TRBV7-2, the J gene TRBJ2-7; the match to TRBD1 covers 10 bases. This CDR3 has 16 residues. CDR1 is SGHTA and CDR2 is FQGNSA in the germline V gene. The V segment lost 5 bases and the J segment 6 bases; nucleotides outside the gene matches: 13. CDR3 bases: TGTGCCAGCAGCCCCTCCTCCGGGACAGGGGCAGGCGAGCAGTACTTC. Its protein product is CASSPSSGTGAGEQYF.

The chain has TRBV7-9 and TRBJ1-2, with TRBD1 matching over 10 bases. Trimming cost V 5 bases and J 3 bases; bases outside gene matches: 6. The germline CDR1 and CDR2 sequences are SEHNR and FQNEAQ (reference sequence). The CDR3 is 15 amino acids. The CDR3 loop is CASSMTGTGDYGYTF. DNA for the CDR3: TGTGCCAGCAGCATGACCGGGACAGGGGACTATGGCTACACCTTC. Combining the CDR3 with reference TRBV7-9 and TRBJ1-2 gives the whole variable domain DTGVSQNPRHKITKRGQNVTFRCDPISEHNRLYWYRQTLGQGPEFLTYFQNEAQLEKSRLLSDRFSAERPKGSFSTLEIQRTEQGDSAMYLCASSMTGTGDYGYTFGSGTRLTVV.

J is TRBJ2-1 and V is TRBV7-6; 12 bases are shared with TRBD2. The CDR3 is 16 residues long. Germline CDR1 reads SGHVS; CDR2 reads FNYEAQ. V shed 5 bases, J shed 8 bases, and the junction held 10 bases outside the gene matches. The chain's CDR3 is CASSPKGASGRDEQFF. The DNA of the CDR3 is TGTGCCAGCAGCCCGAAGGGCGCTAGCGGGAGGGATGAGCAGTTCTTC.

V usage is TRBV5-1 and J usage is TRBJ2-3; 7 nucleotides match TRBD2. Germline assignment: CDR1 SGHRS and CDR2 YFSETQ. The CDR3 length is 13 residues. V trimming: 5 bases; J trimming: 5 bases; junction bases outside the gene matches: 5. CDR3 residues: CASSWTRGDTQYF. In DNA, the CDR3 is TGCGCCAGCAGTTGGACTAGGGGAGATACGCAGTATTTT.

The chain combines TRBV11-2 with TRBJ1-4; D possibly corresponds to TRBD1 (5 bases). This CDR3 comprises 14 residues. Between the trimmed V and J ends, which lost 4 bases and 2 bases, there was a span of 8 bases. CDR1 SGHAT and CDR2 FQNNGV come from the germline V gene. The chain's CDR3 is CASSSQGTNEKLFF. The CDR3 coding sequence is TGTGCCAGCAGCTCCCAGGGCACTAATGAAAAACTGTTTTTT.

The J gene is TRBJ2-7, the V gene TRBV28; unclear D gene. From germline, CDR1 is MDHEN and CDR2 SYDVKM. This CDR3 is built from 14 residues. V gave up 6 bases and J gave up 0 bases, with 12 bases separating them. CDR3 nucleotides: TGTGCCAGCAGCTCGGGCGGTCCCTCCTACGAGCAGTACTTC. It yields the protein CASSSGGPSYEQYF.

The chain employs TRBV7-9 and TRBJ1-5, with D perhaps TRBD1 (5 bases). The CDR3 is 16 residues long. Per germline, CDR1 SEHNR and CDR2 FQNEAQ (reference sequence). The V end lost 0 bases, the J end lost 1 base, and 10 bases lay between the germline ends. The CDR3 loop reads CASSLAPGGSNQPQHF. The CDR3 nucleotides are TGTGCCAGCAGCTTAGCCCCCGGGGGAAGCAATCAGCCCCAGCATTTT.

The rearrangement uses TRBV20-1 and TRBJ2-1; D ambiguous. Germline V gene sequence: CDR1 DFQATT, CDR2 SNEGSKA (reference sequence). The CDR3 covers 11 residues. DNA of the CDR3: TGCAGGGCGTTTGGTTTGAATGAGCAGTTCTTC. It is translated as CRAFGLNEQFF.

This rearrangement joins TRBV10-2 to TRBJ1-1, with TRBD1 identical over 9 bases. J was trimmed by 5 bases and V by 8 bases; bases with no gene match: 9. Germline CDR1 WSHSY, CDR2 SAAADI. CDR3 length: 14 residues. As DNA, the CDR3 is TGCGCCAGCTGTAAGGGACAGGGTAGTACTGAAGCTTTCTTT. Its protein is CASCKGQGSTEAFF.

The rearrangement uses TRBV27 and TRBJ1-5; D remains unclear. CDR1 and CDR2 from the germline V gene are MNHEY and SMNVEV (reference sequence). V was clipped by 3 bases and J by 3 bases, with 12 bases between them. CDR3 length: 15 amino acids. The CDR3 here is CASSFGPGSNQPQHF. The CDR3 DNA reads as TGTGCCAGCAGTTTTGGCCCGGGATCCAATCAGCCCCAGCATTTT.

The gene calls are TRBV28 and TRBJ2-4; maybe TRBD2 (6 bases). Germline loops: CDR1 MDHEN, CDR2 SYDVKM. The CDR3 is 17 amino acids. Trimming took off 5 bases at V and 7 bases at J, with 24 bases between the two ends. This CDR3 is CASSGRRGRASSNIQYF. DNA for the CDR3: TGTGCCAGCAGTGGCCGGCGGGGACGGGCCTCGTCGAACATTCAGTACTTC.